Each of the 17 T cell receptor beta chains below was sequenced from the same sample in a study of blood T cell repertoires in COVID-19. Here immunoSEQ multiplex PCR was the method, and the copy in TCRdb shows in-frame clones only, minus some. Here the sample spans 90,000 to 120,000 clones, roughly 90% being singletons. Sequenced input: peripheral blood. These receptors were obtained from a woman aged 60 to 75 with acute or convalescent COVID-19.

This clone was detected only a few times. The chain couples TRBV27 to TRBJ2-1, with a weak D call TRBD1 (6 bases). Per the germline V gene, CDR1 is MNHEY and CDR2 is SMNVEV (reference sequence). The V gene lost 6 bases and the J gene lost 5 bases, with 20 bases spanning the gap. This CDR3 has 16 amino acids. CDR3 residues: CASSGQGMDYHNEQFF. In DNA, the CDR3 is TGTGCCAGCAGCGGTCAGGGGATGGATTACCACAATGAGCAGTTCTTC.

The chain carries TRBV7-6 and TRBJ2-1; TRBD2 might be the D (6 bases). With 5 bases removed from V and 2 bases from J, the gap between germline ends came to 13 bases. The CDR3 loop spans 15 amino acids. Germline CDR1 SGHVS, CDR2 FNYEAQ. The CDR3 is CASSPGLPPYNEQFF. DNA of the CDR3: TGTGCCAGCAGCCCTGGACTACCCCCCTACAATGAGCAGTTCTTC.

The gene calls are TRBV6-1 and TRBJ1-1, with D possibly TRBD1 on 6 matching bases. This CDR3 has 14 residues. Germline values: CDR1 MNHNS, CDR2 SASEGT. Trimming stripped 3 bases from V and 0 bases from J, with 8 bases between. DNA for the CDR3: TGTGCCAGCAGTGAGGGACAACTGAACACTGAAGCTTTCTTT. It is translated as CASSEGQLNTEAFF.

This clone was counted a single time. The CDR3: CASSNRNFIDGYTF. For the CDR3, the DNA is TGTGCCAGTAGTAACAGGAATTTCATCGATGGCTACACCTTC. The V gene is TRBV19, the J gene TRBJ1-2; weak D call: TRBD1 (5 bases). The V gene lost 4 bases and the J gene lost 6 bases, with 15 bases spanning the gap. This CDR3 contains 14 residues. CDR1 is LNHDA, CDR2 SQIVND, per germline (reference sequence).

The chain is built from TRBV6-5 and TRBJ1-2; weak D call: TRBD1 (5 bases). CDR3 length: 14 amino acids. V was pared by 7 bases and J by 8 bases, with 20 bases between. Looked up from germline, CDR1 is MNHEY and CDR2 is SVGAGI. CDR3 DNA: TGTGCCAGCATGATCAGGGAATTAAGGAAGGGCTACACCTTC. This translates into CASMIRELRKGYTF.

Remarks on this clone: The junction differs from germline at one of its ends, possibly a read error. The chain carries TRBV2 and TRBJ2-5; TRBD1 agrees at 7 bases. Germline V lookup: CDR1 SNHLY, CDR2 FYNNEI. CDR3 size: 10 residues. The CDR3 here is CASSVTGENF. CDR3 coding DNA: TGTGCCAGCAGTGTTACAGGGGAGAACTTC.

DNA for the CDR3: TGTGCCAGCAGTTCTGGGACAGGGGAAGAGCAGTACTTC. Residues: CASSSGTGEEQYF. This chain uses TRBV6-6 with TRBJ2-7; 10 nucleotides agree with TRBD1. Trimming took 4 bases from V and 7 from J; bases not matched to a gene: 4. Germline CDR1 MNHNY, CDR2 SVGAGI (reference sequence). CDR3 length equals 13 residues.

This chain connects TRBV6-6 to TRBJ1-1; D is possibly TRBD1 (6 bases). With 4 bases removed from V and 1 base from J, the gap between germline ends came to 16 bases. The CDR3 is made up of 16 amino acids. The germline V gene has CDR1 MNHNY and CDR2 SVGAGI (reference sequence). The CDR3 reads CASSFRTGPGNTEAFF. The CDR3 coding sequence is TGTGCCAGCAGTTTTAGAACAGGGCCGGGGAACACTGAAGCTTTCTTT.

The genes are TRBV5-1 and TRBJ2-3; D perhaps matches TRBD2 (6 bases). Germline CDR1 reads SGHRS; CDR2 reads YFSETQ. CDR3 length: 14 residues. Trimming shortened V by 4 bases and J by 2 bases, and 11 bases separated the two germline ends. CDR3 region: CASSPGGSTDTQYF. The CDR3 region has the DNA TGCGCCAGCAGCCCTGGGGGGTCCACAGATACGCAGTATTTT.

This chain links TRBV6-2 or TRBV6-3 with TRBJ2-1; the D is unclear. Trimming removed 2 bases at V and 9 bases at J, with 5 bases between. The CDR3 runs to 11 residues. Germline lookup yields CDR1 MNHEY and CDR2 SVGEGT. The CDR3 region is CASSYGSEQFF. The CDR3 region has the DNA TGTGCCAGCAGTTACGGTAGTGAGCAGTTCTTC.

The chain carries TRBV6-6 and TRBJ1-1; D unresolved. The length of the CDR3 is 13 residues. CDR1 is MNHNY and CDR2 is SVGAGI in the germline V gene (reference sequence). The ends were cut back, 2 bases at V and 4 bases at J, with 8 bases in the middle. The CDR3 reads CASSYEEGTEAFF. As DNA, the CDR3 is TGTGCCAGCAGTTACGAGGAGGGCACTGAAGCTTTCTTT.

In nucleotides, the CDR3 is TGTGCCAGCAGTTTATTGGGGACAGATAGCAATCAGCCCCAGCATTTT. Residues: CASSLLGTDSNQPQHF. The chain has TRBV27 and TRBJ1-5; 7 nucleotides align to TRBD1. The length of the CDR3 is 16 residues. The germline CDR1 and CDR2 sequences are MNHEY and SMNVEV (reference sequence). After removal of 1 base from V and 0 bases from J, the junction contained 3 bases not matched to a gene.

The chain recombines TRBV19 with TRBJ2-2; a possible D gene is TRBD2 (6 bases). The CDR3 length is 16 residues. The V end lost 4 bases, the J end lost 6 bases, and 18 bases lay between the germline ends. From germline, CDR1 is LNHDA and CDR2 SQIVND (reference sequence). The CDR3 loop reads CASSTHSGTAAGELFF. The CDR3 DNA reads TGTGCCAGTAGTACGCATTCCGGGACTGCCGCCGGGGAGCTGTTTTTT.

V gene TRBV7-9 combines with J gene TRBJ1-1; D not resolved. The CDR3 extends over 14 amino acids. Trimming shortened V by 0 bases and J by 1 base, and 6 bases separated the two germline ends. The germline V gene has CDR1 SEHNR and CDR2 FQNEAQ (reference sequence). The CDR3 sequence is CASSLAGKNTEAFF. The CDR3 DNA reads TGTGCCAGCAGCTTAGCCGGGAAGAACACTGAAGCTTTCTTT.

This clone came up a few times. V usage is TRBV15 and J usage is TRBJ2-1; 9 bases align to TRBD1. CDR1 is LNHNV, CDR2 YYDKDF, per germline (reference sequence). The CDR3 runs to 17 residues. V gave up 5 bases and J gave up 5 bases; unmatched junction bases: 13. CDR3 nucleotide sequence: TGTGCCACCAGCCCGCCGCCGGGACAGGGAGTCGACAATGAGCAGTTCTTC. Protein: CATSPPPGQGVDNEQFF. Together with reference TRBV15 and TRBJ2-1, the CDR3 gives the full variable domain: DAMVIQNPRYQVTQFGKPVTLSCSQTLNHNVMYWYQQKSSQAPKLLFHYYDKDFNNEADTPDNFQSRRPNTSFCFLDIRSPGLGDTAMYLCATSPPPGQGVDNEQFFGPGTRLTVL.

The CDR3 DNA follows: TGTGCCAGTAGCCACAGGGTAATTGGAAACACCATATATTTT. Translated: CASSHRVIGNTIYF. J is TRBJ1-3 and V is TRBV19; maybe TRBD1 (6 bases). Trimming pared 6 bases from V and 3 bases from J, leaving 12 bases between. The germline CDR1 and CDR2 sequences are LNHDA and SQIVND (reference sequence). This CDR3 comprises 14 residues. Full variable domain (outside the CDR3, taken from reference TRBV19 and TRBJ1-3): DGGITQSPKYLFRKEGQNVTLSCEQNLNHDAMYWYRQDPGQGLRLIYYSQIVNDFQKGDIAEGYSVSREKKESFPLTVTSAQKNPTAFYLCASSHRVIGNTIYFGEGSWLTVV.

This clone was detected once. V usage is TRBV29-1 and J usage is TRBJ1-5, with D uncertain. With 7 bases removed from V and 5 bases from J, the gap between germline ends came to 12 bases. Germline V gene data show CDR1 as SQVTM and CDR2 as ANQGSEA. This CDR3 spans 12 amino acids. The CDR3: CSAQSADQPQHF. CDR3 coding DNA: TGCAGCGCTCAGAGCGCGGATCAGCCCCAGCATTTT.